The 21 T cell receptor beta chains in this list originate from one sample, sequenced in a study of read filtering for tumor transcriptome and immune sequencing. The library was built from 400 ng RNA with molecular barcoded adaptors for alpha/delta and beta/gamma chains. TCRdb called the reads again in MiXCR, with one record for every CDR3 protein. Found here are roughly 38,000 distinct CDR3 sequences, 13% of them singletons; the top ten hold approximately 30%. Sequencing was done on a sample of a population of CD138-negative cells sorted from bone marrow. These TCRs come from a donor aged 40 or over with multiple myeloma.

This clonotype has a count of ten or more. The V call is TRBV5-1, the J call TRBJ2-4, with D uncertain. The CDR3 runs to 16 residues. The V and J ends lost 1 base and 3 bases respectively, with 14 bases between them. Germline-derived CDR1 and CDR2 are SGHRS and YFSETQ. CDR3 nucleotide sequence: TGCGCCAGCAGCTTGACAGAGCGCAAGGACAAAAACATTCAGTACTTC. This encodes CASSLTERKDKNIQYF.

This clonotype was seen a few times. V is TRBV6-2 or TRBV6-3 and J is TRBJ2-1, with D perhaps TRBD1 or TRBD2 (6 bases each). Trimming shortened V by 2 bases and J by 5 bases, and 16 bases separated the two germline ends. Germline CDR1 MNHEY, CDR2 SVGEGT. The CDR3 sequence is 16 residues long. The CDR3 DNA reads as TGTGCCAGCAGTTACACCCTCGGTAGGGGGGACAATGAGCAGTTCTTC. Translated, it gives CASSYTLGRGDNEQFF.

Concerning this clonotype: Possible read error: a much larger clone is one base away. The CDR3 does not end in the conserved phenylalanine or tryptophan, so this is likely a read error. The DNA is left out, because the CDR3 cannot be placed on it with certainty; the CDR3 is given as TCRdb lists it. The rearrangement joins TRBV14 to TRBJ2-3; the table's D call of TRBD2 was not tested on the DNA. Germline values: CDR1 SGHDN, CDR2 FVKESK. Ends included, the CDR3 has 13 residues. The CDR3 region is CASSQIAGGRAYL.

This clonotype was observed at least ten times. This chain links TRBV5-4 with TRBJ2-2; D is undetermined. This CDR3 is 16 amino acids long. Trimming pared 2 bases from V and 4 bases from J, leaving 15 bases between. Germline lookup yields CDR1 SGHNT and CDR2 YYREEE (reference sequence). CDR3 in amino acids: CASSFESFGRTGELFF. In nucleotides, the CDR3 is TGTGCCAGCAGCTTCGAGAGTTTCGGGCGCACCGGGGAGCTGTTTTTT. Based on the CDR3 plus reference TRBV5-4 and TRBJ2-2, the full variable domain is ETGVTQSPTHLIKTRGQQVTLRCSSQSGHNTVSWYQQALGQGPQFIFQYYREEENGRGNFPPRFSGLQFPNYSSELNVNALELDDSALYLCASSFESFGRTGELFFGEGSRLTVL.

In this sample, this clonotype turned up a few times. The V call is TRBV20-1, the J call TRBJ2-1, with TRBD2 identical over 14 bases. Germline V CDR1 and CDR2: DFQATT, SNEGSKA (reference sequence). This CDR3 has 12 amino acids. V dropped 6 bases and J dropped 13; count of bases not matched to a gene: 5. As DNA, the CDR3 is TGCAGTGCCGCGACTAGCGGGAGGGCCCAGTTCTTC. Its protein is CSAATSGRAQFF.

This clonotype was picked up many times. The rearrangement links TRBV11-2 to TRBJ2-5, with no clear D. V lost 2 bases to trimming and J lost 3 bases, with 7 bases between them. Germline CDR1 SGHAT, CDR2 FQNNGV. The CDR3 covers 13 residues. The CDR3 region is CASSLRQEETQYF. The CDR3 bases are TGTGCCAGCAGCTTAAGGCAGGAAGAGACCCAGTACTTC.

Many counts were recorded for this clonotype. The chain recombines TRBV29-1 with TRBJ2-1, with D perhaps matching TRBD2 (6 bases). The CDR3 totals 12 residues. V was trimmed by 4 bases and J by 9 bases, leaving 13 bases between them. Germline-derived CDR1 and CDR2 are SQVTM and ANQGSEA. CDR3: CSVVDGSSEQFF. Here the CDR3 DNA reads TGCAGCGTTGTGGACGGGAGCTCTGAGCAGTTCTTC.

This clonotype was seen ten or more times. Compared with germline, one end of the junction differs, possibly owing to a read error. The rearrangement joins TRBV4-1 to TRBJ2-3; D assignment may be TRBD1 or TRBD2 (5 bases each). CDR3 length: 16 residues. From germline, CDR1 is MGHRA and CDR2 YSYEKL. The CDR3 spells CASSQNPGAARDTKYF. DNA of the CDR3: TGCGCCAGCAGCCAAAACCCTGGGGCAGCGAGGGATACGAAGTATTTT.

This clonotype was observed many times. This chain joins TRBV10-3 and TRBJ2-1, with 12 bases identical to TRBD2. Per the germline V gene, CDR1 is ENHRY and CDR2 is SYGVKD. J was trimmed by 4 bases and V by 10 bases; bases with no gene match: 5. The CDR3 has 14 amino acids. The CDR3 protein is CATRTSGIYNEQFF. The CDR3 DNA is TGTGCCACTCGGACTAGCGGGATATACAATGAGCAGTTCTTC.

In this sample, this clonotype turned up many times. This rearrangement joins TRBV6-6 to TRBJ2-2; 7 positions agree with TRBD1. Per the germline V gene, CDR1 is MNHNY and CDR2 is SVGAGI (reference sequence). The CDR3 totals 15 residues. The ends lost 8 bases at V and 6 bases at J; junction bases unmatched: 12. The CDR3 DNA sequence: TGTGCCAGCGGGCGGGCGAACAGGGGTTCCGGGGAGCTGTTTTTT. The encoded protein is CASGRANRGSGELFF.

Ten or more counts support this clonotype. This chain uses TRBV7-8 with TRBJ2-1; 13 bases fit TRBD2. V shed 6 bases, J shed 6 bases, and the junction held 17 bases outside the gene matches. This CDR3 has 19 residues. CDR1 SGHVS and CDR2 FQNEAQ come from the germline V gene. CDR3 DNA sequence: TGTGCCAGCAGACCCCGGCGGGGACTAGCGGGATCTTTGGGCAATGAGCAGTTCTTC. Its protein is CASRPRRGLAGSLGNEQFF.

Ten or more counts support this clonotype. The genes are TRBV20-1 and TRBJ2-5; D unresolved. CDR3 length equals 13 residues. Germline values: CDR1 DFQATT, CDR2 SNEGSKA (reference sequence). Trimming took off 5 bases at V and 2 bases at J, with 12 bases between the two ends. The CDR3 bases are TGCAGTGCTGCCCCTATGGAACAAGAGACCCAGTACTTC. Translation: CSAAPMEQETQYF.

Many counts were recorded for this clonotype. This chain links TRBV20-1 with TRBJ2-1, with D possibly TRBD1 on 6 matching bases. CDR3 size: 16 residues. V lost 0 bases, J lost 5 bases, and 17 bases lay in between. CDR1 and CDR2 (germline): DFQATT, SNEGSKA (reference sequence). Here the CDR3 DNA reads TGCAGTGCTAGAGATTGGGGGCCTATTAATCACAATGAGCAGTTCTTC. Translation: CSARDWGPINHNEQFF.

This clonotype has at least ten counts. This chain links TRBV20-1 with TRBJ2-7; a weak D match, TRBD2 (5 bases). The ends were cut back, 4 bases at V and 4 bases at J, with 8 bases in the middle. The V gene's germline CDR1 is DFQATT and CDR2 SNEGSKA (reference sequence). This CDR3 is built from 11 residues. CDR3 DNA sequence: TGCAGTGCTAAGAGCGGTTACGAGCAGTACTTC. Protein sequence: CSAKSGYEQYF.

This clonotype occurred many times. J is TRBJ1-5 and V is TRBV10-3; D call uncertain. V was shortened by 11 bases and J by 0 bases, with 17 bases between the two germline ends. Germline CDR1 ENHRY, CDR2 SYGVKD. This CDR3 has 15 amino acids. The DNA of the CDR3 is TGTGCCTCGACACCTGTCCCCTATAGCAATCAGCCCCAGCATTTT. This gives the protein CASTPVPYSNQPQHF.

The chain couples TRBV12-3 or TRBV12-4 to TRBJ2-3; 9 bases align to TRBD2. This CDR3 is 14 amino acids long. J was trimmed by 1 base and V by 5 bases; bases with no gene match: 1. The CDR3: CASSRTSGTDTQYF. The DNA for the CDR3 is TGTGCCAGCAGTCGGACTAGCGGCACAGATACGCAGTATTTT.

In its sample, this clonotype was seen a few times. The chain combines TRBV5-1 with TRBJ2-5; perhaps TRBD2 as D (5 bases). Germline CDR1 and CDR2: SGHRS and YFSETQ. This CDR3 region has 11 residues. V was pared by 9 bases and J by 5 bases, with 11 bases between. CDR3 loop: CATGYGETQYF. CDR3 DNA: TGCGCCACGGGGTACGGTGAGACCCAGTACTTC.

The sample holds many counts of this clonotype. This CDR3 is CASSQGLGYGYTF. The CDR3 coding sequence is TGTGCCAGCAGCCAGGGATTGGGCTATGGCTACACCTTC. The chain employs TRBV14 and TRBJ1-2, with D uncertain. The length of the CDR3 is 13 residues. The germline gives CDR1 SGHDN, CDR2 FVKESK. V was pared by 3 bases and J by 4 bases, with 9 bases between.

The chain employs TRBV7-9 and TRBJ1-5; 7 bases agree with TRBD1. V was pared by 3 bases and J by 6 bases, with 5 bases of the junction left unmatched. CDR1 is SEHNR, CDR2 FQNEAQ, per germline (reference sequence). The CDR3 is 14 residues long. CDR3 nucleotides: TGTGCCAGCAGCTTCGGACAGGCGGGTCAGCCCCAGCATTTT. Amino acids: CASSFGQAGQPQHF.

At least ten counts were recorded for this clonotype. The chain recombines TRBV4-1 with TRBJ2-7; 8 nucleotides line up with TRBD2. V dropped 4 bases and J dropped 0; count of bases not matched to a gene: 2. The CDR3 extends over 14 amino acids. Germline V lookup: CDR1 MGHRA, CDR2 YSYEKL. CDR3 in DNA: TGCGCCAGCAGCCGTAGCGGGACCTCCTACGAGCAGTACTTC. Translated, it gives CASSRSGTSYEQYF.

Many counts were recorded for this clonotype. This chain links TRBV6-1 with TRBJ2-1; TRBD2 might be the D (6 bases). Germline V gene lookup returns CDR1 MNHNS and CDR2 SASEGT. V lost 0 bases, J lost 0 bases, and 9 bases lay in between. The CDR3 contains 16 residues. The CDR3 protein is CASSEALTSSYNEQFF. CDR3 nucleotides: TGTGCCAGCAGTGAAGCGCTGACTAGCTCCTACAATGAGCAGTTCTTC.